This entry features one T cell receptor beta chain sequence. Clones were sequenced by immunoSEQ multiplex PCR, and TCRdb holds only the in-frame ones, with some missing. This table holds about 410,000 clones, roughly 87% found once. Residents of 24 US areas, aged roughly 18 to 89 years, made up the participants. Participant reports of clinical history set cohort assignment. Donors in Cohort 3 who had recovered were those with two negative PCRs, healthcare professional clearance, or resolution of their symptoms. The sample originates from a study of blood T cell repertoires in COVID-19. The V gene's germline CDR1 is LNHDA and CDR2 SQIVND (reference sequence). Trimming shortened V by 6 bases and J by 7 bases, and 21 bases separated the two germline ends. This CDR3 is built from 16 residues.

Sequencing was done on a sample of PBMCs or T cells enriched from blood (not recorded which). The V call is TRBV19, the J call TRBJ2-2; weak D call: TRBD2 (5 bases). The origin of this receptor is a man in his late teens or twenties who had recovered from COVID-19. CDR3 region: CASRSSIYSGFGELFF. The CDR3 nucleotides are TGTGCCAGTAGAAGTAGTATATATTCGGGGTTCGGGGAGCTGTTTTTT.